This TCR beta chain was retrieved from a study of control samples from healthy donors and cancer patients. The CDR3 runs 14 residues. With 4 bases removed from V and 8 bases from J, the gap between germline ends came to 17 bases. Germline lookup yields CDR1 SGHKS and CDR2 YYEKEE (reference sequence). Assay used: immunoSEQ multiplex PCR; TCRdb lists only in-frame clones, some missing. The sample has some 120,000 clones, more than 75% seen once; the top ten hold 2% to 3%. The TCR originated in a woman between 70 and 85 years old in good health. The chain is built from TRBV5-5 and TRBJ2-3, with D tentatively TRBD1 or TRBD2 (5 bases each). Material: blood. The CDR3 region has the DNA TGTGCCAGCAGCCGGGCCGGGGCTCAGGGTACGCAGTATTTT. Its protein product is CASSRAGAQGTQYF.